What follows are 30 T cell receptor beta chains derived from one specimen sequenced in a study of T cells in Graves' hyperthyroidism and ophthalmopathy. TCR beta CDR3 regions were amplified from RNA. During a first-round RT-PCR of the TCR CDR3, the HTBI primer set was used. TCRdb reanalysed the multiplex PCR reads using MiXCR and keeps one entry per CDR3 protein. The table includes approximately 200,000 distinct CDR3 sequences, around 17% detected once. The material sequenced was blood. The source is a man aged 40-50 years with Graves' hyperthyroidism.

The chain joins TRBV7-9 to TRBJ2-1, with TRBD2 matching over 9 bases. From germline, CDR1 is SEHNR and CDR2 FQNEAQ (reference sequence). The CDR3 is 14 residues long. After removal of 5 bases from V and 9 bases from J, the junction contained 8 bases not matched to a gene. This CDR3 reads CASSTSKRGVEQFF. The CDR3 coding sequence is TGTGCCAGCAGCACCTCCAAGCGGGGGGTTGAGCAGTTCTTC.

This clonotype was seen at least ten times. This CDR3 reads CSVDPTGGTEAFF. Here the CDR3 DNA reads TGCAGCGTTGACCCGACAGGGGGCACTGAAGCTTTCTTT. V is TRBV29-1 and J is TRBJ1-1; 9 bases map to TRBD1. CDR3 length equals 13 residues. With V trimmed by 3 bases and J by 4 bases, 3 bases remained unmatched. Germline V gives CDR1 SQVTM, CDR2 ANQGSEA.

This clonotype was seen only a few times. The V and J genes are TRBV6-1 and TRBJ2-3, with 9 nucleotides matching TRBD1. This CDR3 contains 13 residues. J was trimmed by 12 bases and V by 2 bases; bases with no gene match: 6. The germline V gene encodes CDR1 MNHNS and CDR2 SASEGT. The CDR3 DNA follows: TGTGCCAGCAGTGAAAGTCCGGGACAGGGTCAGTATTTT. Its translation is CASSESPGQGQYF.

This clonotype was observed many times. The chain combines TRBV7-8 with TRBJ2-5; D is uncertain. The CDR3 runs to 13 residues. CDR1 and CDR2 (germline): SGHVS, FQNEAQ. V was cut by 4 bases and J by 2 bases, with 8 bases left in between. The CDR3 protein is CASSSSGQETQYF. CDR3 nucleotide sequence: TGTGCCAGCAGCTCCTCAGGACAAGAGACCCAGTACTTC.

In this sample, this clonotype turned up many times. The rearrangement links TRBV20-1 to TRBJ2-2; D is undetermined. The CDR3 spans 14 residues. Germline loops: CDR1 DFQATT, CDR2 SNEGSKA (reference sequence). V was trimmed by 3 bases and J by 2 bases, leaving 10 bases between them. CDR3 nucleotides: TGCAGTGCTAGTCCGGCAGGTAACACCGGGGAGCTGTTTTTT. Protein product: CSASPAGNTGELFF.

Ten or more counts support this clonotype. The J gene is TRBJ1-5, the V gene TRBV20-1; 7 bases align to TRBD1. The junction had 10 bases not matched to a gene; V was cut back by 7 bases and J by 7 bases. Germline V gives CDR1 DFQATT, CDR2 SNEGSKA (reference sequence). CDR3 length: 13 residues. The DNA of the CDR3 is TGCAGTGGAAAGGGGGCGCTTGGGCAGCCCCAGCATTTT. Protein product: CSGKGALGQPQHF.

This clonotype came up many times. The rearrangement uses TRBV7-9 and TRBJ2-5; TRBD2 agrees at 7 bases. J gave up 1 base and V 1 base, and 3 bases lay outside the gene matches. CDR1 and CDR2 from the germline V gene are SEHNR and FQNEAQ (reference sequence). This CDR3 is built from 15 residues. The CDR3 bases are TGTGCCAGCAGCTTAGGAGCTAGCGGCCAAGAGACCCAGTACTTC. It specifies CASSLGASGQETQYF.

This clonotype was seen repeatedly, ten times or more. CDR3 DNA sequence: TGTGCCAGCAGCCCGAGAGGGACAGGGGCGGGAAATGAGCAGTTCTTC. Protein sequence: CASSPRGTGAGNEQFF. This rearrangement joins TRBV2 to TRBJ2-1, with 10 bases matching TRBD1. Germline assignment: CDR1 SNHLY and CDR2 FYNNEI. This CDR3 comprises 16 residues. V lost 6 bases to trimming and J lost 7 bases; unmatched junction nucleotides: 12.

CDR3 residues: CSARTGGHTEAFF. CDR3 bases: TGCAGTGCCAGGACAGGAGGACACACTGAAGCTTTCTTT. The J gene is TRBJ1-1, the V gene TRBV20-1; 7 positions agree with TRBD1. With 6 bases clipped from V and 3 bases from J, the junction kept 7 bases outside the gene matches. The CDR3 is 13 residues long. Looked up from germline, CDR1 is DFQATT and CDR2 is SNEGSKA (reference sequence).

This clonotype was recorded many times. V and J are TRBV24-1 and TRBJ2-5, with 7 bases identical to TRBD1. V shed 0 bases and J 9 bases; nucleotides not matched to a gene: 6. Germline CDR1 reads KGHDR; CDR2 reads SFDVKD. CDR3 length: 14 amino acids. In DNA form, the CDR3 reads TGTGCCACCAGTGATTTGCGGCGACAGGGCCCCCAGTACTTC. Residues: CATSDLRRQGPQYF.

In its sample, this clonotype was seen many times. CDR3 coding DNA: TGTGCCATGAAGAGCGGGGGGGCAGGGAATGAGCAGTTCTTC. Amino acids: CAMKSGGAGNEQFF. The rearrangement uses TRBV5-4 and TRBJ2-1, with 10 bases aligning to TRBD2. The germline CDR1 and CDR2 sequences are SGHNT and YYREEE (reference sequence). J gave up 7 bases and V 9 bases, and 10 bases lay outside the gene matches. This CDR3 region has 14 residues.

The chain joins TRBV2 to TRBJ1-5; unclear D gene. The CDR3 runs to 13 residues. V was shortened by 2 bases and J by 7 bases, with 9 bases between the two germline ends. Per germline, CDR1 SNHLY and CDR2 FYNNEI. The CDR3, as DNA: TGTGCCAGCAGTGAATCCCCGGGACAGCCCCAGCATTTT. This encodes CASSESPGQPQHF.

This clonotype was recorded at least ten times. The chain uses TRBV27 and TRBJ2-1; possibly TRBD1 for D (5 bases). With 5 bases removed from V and 4 bases from J, the gap between germline ends came to 15 bases. The CDR3 has 15 residues. CDR1 and CDR2 (germline): MNHEY, SMNVEV (reference sequence). CDR3 nucleotide sequence: TGTGCCAGCAGTCTAGGACCTAGGGGATACAATGAGCAGTTCTTC. Translation: CASSLGPRGYNEQFF.

V and J are TRBV13 and TRBJ2-7; the match to TRBD1 covers 9 bases. The CDR3 length is 17 residues. The germline gives CDR1 PRHDT, CDR2 FYEKMQ (reference sequence). The V gene end was trimmed by 0 bases and the J gene end by 2 bases; junction bases not matched to a gene: 8. Here the CDR3 reads CASSLGPGTGRAYEQYF. CDR3 in DNA: TGTGCCAGCAGCTTAGGGCCCGGGACAGGGAGGGCCTACGAGCAGTACTTC.

Comment on this clonotype: Mismatch with germline at one junction end may stem from a read error. This sequence joins TRBV5-1 and TRBJ1-4; D remains unclear. The CDR3 is 13 amino acids. Looked up from germline, CDR1 is SGHRS and CDR2 is YFSETQ. The CDR3 sequence is CASSLAQDEKPFF. CDR3 bases: TGCGCCAGCAGCTTGGCTCAGGATGAAAAACCGTTTTTT.

The chain couples TRBV9 to TRBJ1-4; D uncertain. The CDR3 has 15 residues. V shed 0 bases and J shed 6 bases, with 12 bases lying between them. Germline V gives CDR1 SGDLS, CDR2 YYNGEE. The CDR3 DNA reads TGTGCCAGCAGCGTAGATAGGAGGGAGGATGAAAAACTGTTTTTT. The encoded protein is CASSVDRREDEKLFF.

The CDR3 here is CAISDQTRDIFYGYTF. The CDR3 coding sequence is TGTGCCATCAGTGACCAAACGCGGGACATCTTCTATGGCTACACCTTC. The V and J genes are TRBV10-3 and TRBJ1-2; TRBD1 might be the D (6 bases). CDR1 is ENHRY and CDR2 is SYGVKD in the germline V gene. The CDR3 runs to 16 residues. V lost 3 bases, J lost 4 bases, and 18 bases lay in between.

The chain is built from TRBV2 and TRBJ2-1; 8 nucleotides line up with TRBD2. The trim removed 5 bases at V and 7 bases at J, leaving 13 bases unmatched. Germline assignment: CDR1 SNHLY and CDR2 FYNNEI. The length of the CDR3 is 16 residues. The CDR3 coding sequence is TGTGCCAGCAGTTTCCCTCTCCGGGGGGGCTCGAATGAGCAGTTCTTC. This translates into CASSFPLRGGSNEQFF.

This clonotype was seen repeatedly, ten times or more. The V gene is TRBV7-2, the J gene TRBJ1-2, with TRBD1 as a possible D gene (6 bases). Looked up from germline, CDR1 is SGHTA and CDR2 is FQGNSA. This CDR3 spans 16 amino acids. Between the trimmed V and J ends, which lost 5 bases and 7 bases, there was a span of 23 bases. CDR3: CASSQNLDRLAFGYTF. DNA of the CDR3: TGTGCCAGCAGCCAAAACCTCGACAGGTTGGCTTTTGGCTACACCTTC.

In this sample, this clonotype turned up many times. This rearrangement joins TRBV2 to TRBJ2-1; the match to TRBD1 covers 9 bases. V lost 0 bases, J lost 6 bases, and 6 bases stayed unmatched. The CDR3 consists of 16 residues. Germline CDR1 reads SNHLY; CDR2 reads FYNNEI. The CDR3 nucleotides read TGTGCCAGCAGTGAAGCGTGGGGACAGGGCTTCAATGAGCAGTTCTTC. Its protein is CASSEAWGQGFNEQFF.

This clonotype was seen ten or more times. This rearrangement joins TRBV20-1 to TRBJ1-1; 7 bases map to TRBD1. This CDR3 region has 15 residues. The ends lost 3 bases at V and 1 base at J; junction bases unmatched: 8. Per germline, CDR1 DFQATT and CDR2 SNEGSKA (reference sequence). DNA of the CDR3: TGCAGTGCTAGTGGAGGGGGCGGCTGGAACACTGAAGCTTTCTTT. Its protein is CSASGGGGWNTEAFF.

The genes are TRBV7-6 and TRBJ2-1; D is undetermined. Trimming shortened V by 2 bases and J by 9 bases, and 5 bases separated the two germline ends. Germline V lookup: CDR1 SGHVS, CDR2 FNYEAQ. CDR3 length: 11 amino acids. The CDR3 is CASSLHGEQFF. CDR3 bases: TGTGCCAGCAGCTTACACGGTGAGCAGTTCTTC.

V is TRBV24-1 and J is TRBJ2-2; D perhaps matches TRBD1 (6 bases). The CDR3 extends over 17 amino acids. V dropped 4 bases and J dropped 5 bases, with 19 bases sitting between them. Germline CDR1 is KGHDR and CDR2 is SFDVKD. CDR3 loop: CATSERTGTLGTGELFF. For the CDR3, the DNA is TGTGCCACCAGTGAGCGGACCGGGACACTTGGGACCGGGGAGCTGTTTTTT.

This clonotype was detected many times. The chain combines TRBV5-8 with TRBJ1-1, with 7 positions matching TRBD1. Germline-derived CDR1 and CDR2 are SGHTS and YDEGEE. The CDR3 covers 12 residues. V trimming: 3 bases; J trimming: 5 bases; junction bases outside the gene matches: 1. The CDR3 protein is CASSSRGTEAFF. The CDR3 DNA reads as TGTGCCAGCAGCTCCAGGGGGACTGAAGCTTTCTTT.

The rearrangement links TRBV4-3 to TRBJ1-2; D is perhaps TRBD1 (5 bases). CDR1 is LGHNA and CDR2 is YSLEER in the germline V gene. The CDR3 has 15 residues. V was cut by 0 bases and J by 2 bases, with 10 bases left in between. The CDR3 is CASSQDPGFNYGYTF. The CDR3 DNA follows: TGCGCCAGCAGCCAAGATCCAGGGTTCAACTATGGCTACACCTTC.

This clonotype was observed many times. V and J are TRBV7-8 and TRBJ2-2; 10 bases align to TRBD2. CDR1 is SGHVS, CDR2 FQNEAQ, per germline. This CDR3 is built from 18 residues. Trimming took 1 base from V and 0 from J; bases not matched to a gene: 5. In DNA form, the CDR3 reads TGTGCCAGCAGCTTAGAGCTAGCGGGGGCTCCGAACACCGGGGAGCTGTTTTTT. Translating gives CASSLELAGAPNTGELFF. The whole variable domain, remainder taken from reference TRBV7-8 and TRBJ2-2, is GAGVSQSPRYKVAKRGQDVALRCDPISGHVSLFWYQQALGQGPEFLTYFQNEAQLDKSGLPSDRFFAERPEGSVSTLKIQRTQQEDSAVYLCASSLELAGAPNTGELFFGEGSRLTVL.

This clonotype was observed many times. The V gene is TRBV7-9, the J gene TRBJ1-1; D not resolved. The CDR3 is made up of 12 amino acids. Germline loops: CDR1 SEHNR, CDR2 FQNEAQ (reference sequence). Trimming cost V 1 base and J 11 bases, with 11 bases left between them. CDR3 DNA sequence: TGTGCCAGCAGCTTAGGTGGGGTGATGGCTTTCTTT. It encodes CASSLGGVMAFF.

This clonotype was counted at least ten times. The chain carries TRBV9 and TRBJ1-4; 11 bases fit TRBD1. CDR1 SGDLS and CDR2 YYNGEE come from the germline V gene. The CDR3 covers 15 residues. Trimming took 5 bases from V and 5 from J; bases not matched to a gene: 5. CDR3 bases: TGTGCCAGCAGGCTGGGACAGGGGGTCAATGAAAAACTGTTTTTT. This gives the protein CASRLGQGVNEKLFF.

This clonotype was observed at least ten times. The rearrangement joins TRBV27 to TRBJ2-7; D possibly corresponds to TRBD1 (5 bases). Germline lookup yields CDR1 MNHEY and CDR2 SMNVEV (reference sequence). Trimming took 6 bases from V and 2 from J, leaving 17 bases between them. This CDR3 is built from 15 residues. CDR3 nucleotide sequence: TGTGCCAGCAGGAAAACGGCGGACAATGCCTACGAGCAGTACTTC. It yields the protein CASRKTADNAYEQYF.

This clonotype was recorded a few times. The chain employs TRBV4-3 and TRBJ1-6; 8 nucleotides match TRBD1. This CDR3 comprises 18 residues. V shed 4 bases, J shed 4 bases, and the junction held 12 bases outside the gene matches. Germline V gene data show CDR1 as LGHNA and CDR2 as YSLEER. The CDR3 region is CASSPNLMDRVYNSPLHF. Written as DNA, the CDR3 is TGCGCCAGCAGCCCAAATTTAATGGACAGGGTATATAATTCACCCCTCCACTTT.